This entry features one TCR beta chain sequence. The data stem from a study of T cells of healthy individuals. A single record per CDR3 protein comes from TCRdb applying MiXCR to the 5' RACE reads. This table has around 98,000 distinct CDR3 sequences, 17% appearing once. The CDR3 extends over 18 amino acids. From germline, CDR1 is MGHDK and CDR2 SYGVNS. Trimming removed 3 bases from V and 1 base from J, with 22 bases in between. This chain uses TRBV25-1 with TRBJ2-7; D is possibly TRBD1 (6 bases). The sequence was collected from a human donor in good health. This chain's CDR3 is CASSEPGETYEQSYEQYF. For the CDR3, the DNA is TGTGCCAGCAGTGAGCCAGGGGAAACCTACGAGCAGTCCTACGAGCAGTACTTC.